These T cell receptor beta chains were read from a single sample in a study of T-cell reconstitution after alpha-beta-depleted transplantation in children. MiXCR, run by TCRdb on the PCR reads, gives a single entry per CDR3 protein. The sample shows about 610,000 distinct CDR3 sequences, about 11% of them seen only once. The sample consisted of PBMCs from the stem cell graft donor, taken from the stem cell graft. The receptor source for this set is a human donor who donated a stem cell graft to a child with acute myeloid leukemia. CDR3s include the opening cysteine and the closing phenylalanine or tryptophan. The order of the fields is J gene, clone size, V gene, D gene, CDR3 DNA, CDR3 protein. The D gene is left open where the match is weak. Clone size is not always given. Where it is, it says once, few, many or a class for expanded clones.

J gene: TRBJ2-1
clone size: many
V gene: TRBV29-1
D gene: TRBD1
CDR3 DNA: TGCAGCGGCATACAGGGGATGGGTGAGCAGTTCTTC
CDR3 protein: CSGIQGMGEQFF

J gene: TRBJ2-3
clone size: .
V gene: TRBV6-2/TRBV6-3
D gene: TRBD1
CDR3 DNA: TGTGCCAGCAGCCAACAGGGGAAGGTGGATACGCAGTATTTT
CDR3 protein: CASSQQGKVDTQYF

J gene: TRBJ2-2
clone size: .
V gene: TRBV20-1
D gene: TRBD2
CDR3 DNA: TGCAGTGCTAGAGATCTGGCGGGACTAGCCTTGACCGGGGAGCTGTTTTTT
CDR3 protein: CSARDLAGLALTGELFF

J gene: TRBJ2-7
clone size: .
V gene: TRBV20-1
D gene: TRBD1
CDR3 DNA: TGCAGTGCCAGACAGGGTGCACACGAGCAGTACTTC
CDR3 protein: CSARQGAHEQYF

J gene: TRBJ1-2
clone size: .
V gene: TRBV5-4
D gene: .
CDR3 DNA: TGTGCCAGCACTCCAGGTCCTAACTATGGCTACACCTTC
CDR3 protein: CASTPGPNYGYTF

J gene: TRBJ1-5
clone size: few
V gene: TRBV21-1
D gene: .
CDR3 DNA: TGTGCCAGCAGCAAAGAGCGCGGGGTAGCTCAGCCCCAGCATTTT
CDR3 protein: CASSKERGVAQPQHF

J gene: TRBJ2-3
clone size: .
V gene: TRBV4-3
D gene: TRBD1
CDR3 DNA: TGCGCCAGCAGCCAAGTCGCAGGGGGTAGCACAGATACGCAGTATTTT
CDR3 protein: CASSQVAGGSTDTQYF

J gene: TRBJ2-1
clone size: many
V gene: TRBV9
D gene: .
CDR3 DNA: TGTGCCAGCAGCGTAATTGTGGGGGTGGAGCAGTTCTTC
CDR3 protein: CASSVIVGVEQFF

J gene: TRBJ2-5
clone size: few
V gene: TRBV15
D gene: TRBD2
CDR3 DNA: TGTGCCACCAGCAGTGGACTAGCGGGAGGTAGGGAAGAGACCCAGTACTTC
CDR3 protein: CATSSGLAGGREETQYF

J gene: TRBJ2-1
clone size: once
V gene: TRBV28
D gene: .
CDR3 DNA: TGTGCCAGCAGTTTGGGAAGACAGACCGGGGCACAGTTCTTC
CDR3 protein: CASSLGRQTGAQFF

J gene: TRBJ2-7
clone size: .
V gene: TRBV28
D gene: TRBD1
CDR3 DNA: TGTGCCAGCAGTTCACCCGGGACAGGGAGGGAAGAGCAGTACTTC
CDR3 protein: CASSSPGTGREEQYF

J gene: TRBJ2-3
clone size: many
V gene: TRBV27
D gene: .
CDR3 DNA: TGTGCCAGCAGTCCGACCCCGATCCTGCGGGCAGATACGCAGTATTTT
CDR3 protein: CASSPTPILRADTQYF

J gene: TRBJ2-7
clone size: few
V gene: TRBV9
D gene: TRBD1
CDR3 DNA: TGTGCCAGCAGCGCGACGACAGGGGAGCTCTACGAGCAGTACTTC
CDR3 protein: CASSATTGELYEQYF

J gene: TRBJ2-5
clone size: .
V gene: TRBV5-1
D gene: TRBD2
CDR3 DNA: TGCGCCAGCAGCTCGACTAGCGGGAGAGAAGAGACCCAGTACTTC
CDR3 protein: CASSSTSGREETQYF

J gene: TRBJ2-7
clone size: .
V gene: TRBV20-1
D gene: .
CDR3 DNA: TGCAGTGCTAGAGATGGCACGGGCGAGCAGTACTTC
CDR3 protein: CSARDGTGEQYF

J gene: TRBJ2-2
clone size: .
V gene: TRBV5-4
D gene: .
CDR3 DNA: TGTGCCAGCAGCTTTGGGCCCCTCGGGACCGGGGAGCTGTTTTTT
CDR3 protein: CASSFGPLGTGELFF

J gene: TRBJ2-2
clone size: few
V gene: TRBV4-3
D gene: .
CDR3 DNA: TGCGCCAGCAGCATCCTGGCGGGGACGGCCGGGGAGCTGTTTTTT
CDR3 protein: CASSILAGTAGELFF